The next 7 T cell receptor beta chains were all read from a single sample in a study of blood T cell repertoires in COVID-19. Clones were sequenced by immunoSEQ multiplex PCR, and TCRdb holds only the in-frame ones, with some missing. The sample has under 250,000 clones; 87% are singletons. Sequencing was done on a sample of PBMCs or T cells enriched from blood (not recorded which). These receptors all stem from a man aged 30-40 years who had recovered from COVID-19.

The chain uses TRBV5-1 and TRBJ2-3; possibly TRBD2 for D (6 bases). The V end lost 3 bases, the J end lost 4 bases, and 12 bases lay between the germline ends. The CDR3 extends over 14 amino acids. CDR1 is SGHRS, CDR2 YFSETQ, per germline. The CDR3, as DNA: TGCGCCAGCAGCTATCCGGGAGCCGCAGATACGCAGTATTTT. Encoded protein: CASSYPGAADTQYF.

V gene TRBV6-2 or TRBV6-3 combines with J gene TRBJ1-1, with D unresolved. Deletions cut 2 bases from V and 0 bases from J, with 10 bases between. The CDR3 covers 15 residues. Germline-derived CDR1 and CDR2 are MNHEY and SVGEGT. The CDR3 DNA reads as TGTGCCAGCAGTTACGGTACGAGGATGAACACTGAAGCTTTCTTT. Translating gives CASSYGTRMNTEAFF.

In its sample, this clone was seen a few times. Distinct nucleotide sequences in the sample also encode this CDR3. This chain joins TRBV25-1 and TRBJ2-1, with TRBD2 matching 7 bases. The germline V gene has CDR1 MGHDK and CDR2 SYGVNS. CDR3 size: 15 residues. V trimming: 2 bases; J trimming: 1 base; junction bases outside the gene matches: 2. Here the CDR3 reads CASSETGGSYNEQFF. CDR3 in DNA: TGTGCCAGCAGTGAAACCGGGGGGTCCTACAATGAGCAGTTCTTC.

The J gene is TRBJ1-1, the V gene TRBV5-5; D remains ambiguous. Trimming cost V 0 bases and J 4 bases, with 7 bases left between them. The CDR3 runs 13 residues. Germline lookup yields CDR1 SGHKS and CDR2 YYEKEE (reference sequence). CDR3 sequence (DNA): TGTGCCAGCAGCTTGGGTGAGGGCACTGAAGCTTTCTTT. This sequence encodes CASSLGEGTEAFF.

This clone was counted between two and nine times. J is TRBJ2-2 and V is TRBV7-7, with 7 bases lining up with TRBD2. CDR3 length: 18 amino acids. Germline V gene data show CDR1 as SSHAT and CDR2 as FNYEAQ (reference sequence). The V gene end was trimmed by 5 bases and the J gene end by 4 bases; junction bases not matched to a gene: 16. CDR3 amino acids: CASSPKAGGSPSTGELFF. In DNA, the CDR3 is TGTGCCAGCAGCCCCAAAGCGGGCGGGAGTCCCAGCACCGGGGAGCTGTTTTTT.

The chain carries TRBV5-1 and TRBJ1-1; 7 bases align to TRBD1. Trimming removed 4 bases from V and 4 bases from J; junction bases left unmatched: 13. CDR1 and CDR2 from the germline V gene are SGHRS and YFSETQ. This CDR3 spans 16 amino acids. CDR3: CASSLYRQGRSTEAFF. CDR3 coding DNA: TGCGCCAGCAGCCTATACCGACAGGGAAGGAGCACTGAAGCTTTCTTT.

The chain is built from TRBV5-1 and TRBJ2-1, with 10 bases that match TRBD2. Per the germline V gene, CDR1 is SGHRS and CDR2 is YFSETQ. The CDR3 extends over 15 amino acids. V was clipped by 1 base and J by 9 bases; unmatched bases: 7. The CDR3 protein is CASSLTVSGGREQFF. The CDR3 region has the DNA TGCGCCAGCAGCTTGACGGTTAGCGGGGGGCGTGAGCAGTTCTTC.